Described below is a single TCR beta chain sequence and its context. Its antigen specificity is not known. Nothing much larger sits one base from this clone, and base qualities are not available. The data originate from a study of T cell changes during pregnancy in multiple sclerosis (dated by TCRdb to about 2019). Background for the entire study: Changes in the T cell repertoire over the course of pregnancy were examined in this study in women with multiple sclerosis.

Receptor libraries were prepared by the immunoSEQ multiplex PCR assay. This immuneACCESS table, as held by TCRdb, lists in-frame sequences with V and J called but not all clones. Of the missing ones, under half trace to an unresolved V gene in checked studies; the others have no known cause. This sample is represented by just under 85,000 clones; 91% of them were singletons. The ten biggest clones cover 2.5% to 3% of the sample. Spanning cysteine to phenylalanine, the CDR3 consists of 12 amino acids. The DNA shown is the 36-base CDR3, in frame from base 1. The junction shows trimming of 4 bases on V and 4 bases on J, plus 8 bases between the germline ends. The germline V gene provides CDR1 ENHRY and CDR2 SYGVKD.

Recombination joined TRBV10-3 with TRBJ2-7, with a weak D call of TRBD1 (5 bases match). The clonotype originates from a female donor with multiple sclerosis, enrolled in a pregnancy study. This sample comprised peripheral blood, obtained in the first trimester of pregnancy. The DNA sequence reads TGTGCCATCAGTGCAACAGGTTACGAGCAGTACTTC. The translation is CAISATGYEQYF.